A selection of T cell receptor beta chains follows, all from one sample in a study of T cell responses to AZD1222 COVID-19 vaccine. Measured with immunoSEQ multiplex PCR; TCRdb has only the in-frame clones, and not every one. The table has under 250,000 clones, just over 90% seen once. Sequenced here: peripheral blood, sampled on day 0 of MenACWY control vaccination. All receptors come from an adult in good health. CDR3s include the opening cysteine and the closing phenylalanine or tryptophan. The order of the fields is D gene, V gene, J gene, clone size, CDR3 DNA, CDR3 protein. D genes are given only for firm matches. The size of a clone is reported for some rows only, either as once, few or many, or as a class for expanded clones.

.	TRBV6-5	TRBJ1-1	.	TGTGCCAGCAGTCCCCAGACAGGGAACACTGAAGCTTTCTTT	CASSPQTGNTEAFF
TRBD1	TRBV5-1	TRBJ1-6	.	TGCGCCAGCAGCTCACAGGGGGAAGGTTCACCCCTCCACTTT	CASSSQGEGSPLHF
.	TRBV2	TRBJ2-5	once	TGTGCCAGCAGTGAACTAGTTAACGACGAGACCCAGTACTTC	CASSELVNDETQYF
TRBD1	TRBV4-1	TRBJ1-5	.	TGCGCCAGCAGCCAAGATTACGGACAGGTTTATCAGCCCCAGCATTTT	CASSQDYGQVYQPQHF
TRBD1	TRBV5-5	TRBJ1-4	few	TGTGCCAGCAGCTGGGGGACAGGAGGTAAAATAGAAAAACTGTTTTTT	CASSWGTGGKIEKLFF
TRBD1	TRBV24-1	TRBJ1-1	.	TGTGCCACCAGTGAACCCGGGACAGGGAGAGCTTTCTTT	CATSEPGTGRAFF
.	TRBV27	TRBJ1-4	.	TGTGCCAGCAGTCGCCAGAGGGGTAGGGACGAAAAACTGTTTTTT	CASSRQRGRDEKLFF
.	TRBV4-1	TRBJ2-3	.	TGCGCCAGCAGCCAAGACGTAACAGATACGCAGTATTTT	CASSQDVTDTQYF
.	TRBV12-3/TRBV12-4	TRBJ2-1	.	TGTGCCAGCAGCCTTACAGAGAATGAGCAGTTCTTC	CASSLTENEQFF
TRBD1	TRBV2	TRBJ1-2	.	TGTGCCAGCAGTGTACCGGACAGGGACCACTATGGCTACACCTTC	CASSVPDRDHYGYTF
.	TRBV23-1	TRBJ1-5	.	TGCGCCAGCAGTCCCAAGACAGGCGCTACCCACATTAGCAATCAGCCCCAGCATTTT	CASSPKTGATHISNQPQHF
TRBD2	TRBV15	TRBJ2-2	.	TGTGCCACCAGCAGGGCAAGCGGGGGAACCGGGGAGCTGTTTTTT	CATSRASGGTGELFF
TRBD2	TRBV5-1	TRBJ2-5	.	TGCGCCAGCAGCTTGGCGACTAGCCGGTACCAAGAGACCCAGTACTTC	CASSLATSRYQETQYF
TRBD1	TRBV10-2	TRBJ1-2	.	TGCGCCAGCACGTATGACAGGGGAAACTATGGCTACACCTTC	CASTYDRGNYGYTF
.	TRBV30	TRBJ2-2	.	TGTGCCTGGACAGGGCTGGGCACCGGGGAGCTGTTTTTT	CAWTGLGTGELFF
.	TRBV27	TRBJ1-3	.	TGTGCCAGCAGTTTAAAGGGTGGGAGCTCTGGAAACACCATATATTTT	CASSLKGGSSGNTIYF
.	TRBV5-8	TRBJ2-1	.	TGTGCCAGCAGCCCTTACGGGGGCTGGGGGAATGAGCAGTTCTTC	CASSPYGGWGNEQFF
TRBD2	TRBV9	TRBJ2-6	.	TGTGCCAGCAGCGTAACGGCGGGGGGCGGCTCTGGGGCCAACGTCCTGACTTTC	CASSVTAGGGSGANVLTF
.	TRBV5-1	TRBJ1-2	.	TGCGCCAGCAGCTTGGTAGGGAGGGCGGTGTATGGCTACACCTTC	CASSLVGRAVYGYTF
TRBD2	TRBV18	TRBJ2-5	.	TGTGCCAGCTCACCACGGGGCAGCGGGGGAGAGACCCAGTACTTC	CASSPRGSGGETQYF
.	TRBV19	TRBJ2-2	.	TGTGCCAGTAGTATAGGAGGAACCGGGGAGCTGTTTTTT	CASSIGGTGELFF
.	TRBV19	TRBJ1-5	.	TGTGCCAGTAGTATCGGACAGAATAGCAATCAGCCCCAGCATTTT	CASSIGQNSNQPQHF
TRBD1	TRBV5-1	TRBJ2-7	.	TGCGCCAGCAGTCTGGGACAGGGGGTGGACGAGCAGTACTTC	CASSLGQGVDEQYF
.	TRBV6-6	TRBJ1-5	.	TGTGCCAGCAGTTACAGTACAATACAACAGCCCCAGCATTTT	CASSYSTIQQPQHF
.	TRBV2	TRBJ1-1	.	TGTGCCAGCAGTGGGGTTGGGGGCCAGAACACTGAAGCTTTCTTT	CASSGVGGQNTEAFF
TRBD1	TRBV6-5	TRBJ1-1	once	TGTGCCAGCACTAGACAGGGAATGAACACTGAAGCTTTCTTT	CASTRQGMNTEAFF
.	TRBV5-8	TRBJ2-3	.	TGTGCCAGCAGCTTGGGGCCGGCCACAGATACGCAGTATTTT	CASSLGPATDTQYF
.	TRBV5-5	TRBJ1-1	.	TGTGCCAGCAGCTTCCAGACTAACACTGAAGCTTTCTTT	CASSFQTNTEAFF
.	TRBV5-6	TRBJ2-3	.	TGTGCCAGCAGCTTTGTGTCAGGGGCCGGCACAGATACGCAGTATTTT	CASSFVSGAGTDTQYF
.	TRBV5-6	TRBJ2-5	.	TGTGCCAGCAGCTGGGGCCCGGGACAAACGATCGGAGAGACCCAGTACTTC	CASSWGPGQTIGETQYF
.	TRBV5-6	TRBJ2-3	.	TGTGCCAGCAGCGGGGGGACCACAGATACGCAGTATTTT	CASSGGTTDTQYF
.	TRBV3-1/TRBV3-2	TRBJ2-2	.	TGTGCCAGCAGCCAAGATTGGACGGACTACCGTGGGCCCGGGGAGCTGTTTTTT	CASSQDWTDYRGPGELFF
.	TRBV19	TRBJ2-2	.	TGTGCCAGTAGTATAGGGCAGCCCACCGGGGAGCTGTTTTTT	CASSIGQPTGELFF
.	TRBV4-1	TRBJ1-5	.	TGCGCCAGCAGCCAAGGCGGGAATCAGCCCCAGCATTTT	CASSQGGNQPQHF
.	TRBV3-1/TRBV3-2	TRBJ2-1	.	TGTGCCAGCAGCTTTCTTGGGCTACGGAATGAGCAGTTCTTC	CASSFLGLRNEQFF
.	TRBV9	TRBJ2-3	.	TGTGCCAGCAGCGTAGGGCTCCCAGATACGCAGTATTTT	CASSVGLPDTQYF
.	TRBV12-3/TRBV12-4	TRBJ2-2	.	TGTGCCAGCAGTTTGGGGCCCACCGGGGAGCTGTTTTTT	CASSLGPTGELFF
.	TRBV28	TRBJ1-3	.	TGTGCCAGCATGAAAGGGGACATGTTAAACACCATATATTTT	CASMKGDMLNTIYF
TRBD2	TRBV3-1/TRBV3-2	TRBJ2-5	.	TGTGCCAGCAGCCCACGGAAGAAGCGGGGTTACGCCGATAGAATAGGAGAGACCCAGTACTTC	CASSPRKKRGYADRIGETQYF
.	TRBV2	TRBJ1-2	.	TGTGCCAGCAGGATAGGGACGGACTATGGCTACACCTTC	CASRIGTDYGYTF
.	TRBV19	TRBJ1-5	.	TGTGCCAGTAGTCGACAGTTTAGCAATCAGCCCCAGCATTTT	CASSRQFSNQPQHF
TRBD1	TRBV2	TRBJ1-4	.	TGTGCCAGCAGTGCCTCCCCTACAGGGGGGAATGAAAAACTGTTTTTT	CASSASPTGGNEKLFF
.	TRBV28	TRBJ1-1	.	TGTGCCAGCTTTGACAGTATGAACACTGAAGCTTTCTTT	CASFDSMNTEAFF
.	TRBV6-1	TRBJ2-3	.	TGTGCCAGCAGTGCCGCCTGGGGTACTAGCACAGATACGCAGTATTTT	CASSAAWGTSTDTQYF
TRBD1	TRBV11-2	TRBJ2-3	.	TGTGCCAGCAGCTCCGGGACAGGGGGGGATACGCAGTATTTT	CASSSGTGGDTQYF
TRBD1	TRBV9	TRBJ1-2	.	TGTGCCAGCAGCAAGGACAGGGCCAATGGCTACACCTTC	CASSKDRANGYTF
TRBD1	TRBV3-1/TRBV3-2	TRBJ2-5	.	TGTGCCAGCAGCCAAGCAATGCAGGGGGCAGAGACCCAGTACTTC	CASSQAMQGAETQYF